A selection of T cell receptor beta chains follows, all from one sample in a study of T-cell memory formation after mild COVID-19. Each CDR3 protein is one row after TCRdb ran MiXCR on the 5' RACE reads. The sample carries around 220,000 distinct CDR3 sequences, 15% to 20% recorded once. What was sequenced was PBMCs or a T cell subset sorted from them (not recorded which). These receptors were taken from a man aged 18 to 30 who had mild COVID-19 (a few samples of this study predate the infection). Cell type and time point are not known. Both conserved end residues are trimmed from each CDR3. Fields, in order: V gene, J gene, CDR3 protein.

V: TRBV12-3/TRBV12-4
J: TRBJ1-3
CDR3: ASSGTGSGNTIY

V: TRBV6-2/TRBV6-3
J: TRBJ2-1
CDR3: ASSYERWQF

V: TRBV29-1
J: TRBJ2-3
CDR3: SVGMGHGTQY

V: TRBV7-9
J: TRBJ2-5
CDR3: ASSQRTSGETQY

V: TRBV5-1
J: TRBJ2-3
CDR3: ASSLVSSTDTQY

V: TRBV6-2/TRBV6-3
J: TRBJ1-1
CDR3: ASRNRGGSTEAF

V: TRBV12-3/TRBV12-4
J: TRBJ2-1
CDR3: ASRPSTPEQF

V: TRBV20-1
J: TRBJ2-3
CDR3: SARRLGTADTQY

V: TRBV6-2/TRBV6-3
J: TRBJ1-1
CDR3: ASTADIYGFGDTEAF

V: TRBV10-3
J: TRBJ1-5
CDR3: AIADEGTYQPQH

V: TRBV5-1
J: TRBJ1-4
CDR3: ASSLPQGAPNEKLF

V: TRBV7-2
J: TRBJ2-3
CDR3: ASSLVAGGLESATQY

V: TRBV12-3/TRBV12-4
J: TRBJ1-1
CDR3: ASSPKRGNTEAF

V: TRBV5-1
J: TRBJ1-2
CDR3: ASSSTVTGSRYT

V: TRBV7-8
J: TRBJ2-2
CDR3: ASSLVDGLTGELF

V: TRBV3-1
J: TRBJ2-5
CDR3: ASSAGALRETQY

V: TRBV30
J: TRBJ2-3
CDR3: ACKTSGTDTQY

V: TRBV7-2
J: TRBJ2-3
CDR3: ASSPPGLAGGGDTQY

V: TRBV7-6
J: TRBJ2-3
CDR3: ASSLDPYRTDTQY

V: TRBV5-1
J: TRBJ2-5
CDR3: ASADRAEETQY

V: TRBV6-5
J: TRBJ1-2
CDR3: ASSLLGHYGYT

V: TRBV6-5
J: TRBJ1-4
CDR3: ASSYVGREKLF

V: TRBV6-6
J: TRBJ2-5
CDR3: ASSYSSADQETQY

V: TRBV23-1
J: TRBJ2-2
CDR3: ASSRSPWTSENTGELF

V: TRBV12-3/TRBV12-4
J: TRBJ1-1
CDR3: ASSPGPSEAF

V: TRBV13
J: TRBJ2-5
CDR3: ASSEFLGTGVVETQY

V: TRBV5-1
J: TRBJ1-1
CDR3: ASSLVQGIMGTEAF

V: TRBV5-1
J: TRBJ2-7
CDR3: ASSGARVQY

V: TRBV29-1
J: TRBJ2-4
CDR3: SVEVIVGKNIQY

V: TRBV6-1
J: TRBJ1-2
CDR3: ASTVGQLAYGYT

V: TRBV7-3
J: TRBJ2-6
CDR3: ASSLIGSGANVLT

V: TRBV24-1
J: TRBJ1-5
CDR3: ATSDSTGWDQPQH

V: TRBV19
J: TRBJ1-5
CDR3: ASSLVDRVSNQPQH

V: TRBV11-2
J: TRBJ2-5
CDR3: ASSFELDTLSETQY

V: TRBV7-9
J: TRBJ1-2
CDR3: ASSLDTFSNYGYT

V: TRBV6-6
J: TRBJ1-2
CDR3: ASSRQVRVNYGYT

V: TRBV6-5
J: TRBJ1-1
CDR3: ASKTRGEAF

V: TRBV7-9
J: TRBJ2-5
CDR3: ASSIRGNGETQY

V: TRBV7-3
J: TRBJ2-5
CDR3: ASSPLGSRETQY

V: TRBV5-1
J: TRBJ2-1
CDR3: ASRAGTLNEQF

V: TRBV5-1
J: TRBJ2-4
CDR3: ASSLTSGVTNIQY

V: TRBV7-6
J: TRBJ2-5
CDR3: ASSITSGGETQY

V: TRBV7-9
J: TRBJ2-4
CDR3: ASSLRQGSSIQY

V: TRBV2
J: TRBJ2-5
CDR3: ASALLGTGGETQY

V: TRBV6-5
J: TRBJ2-3
CDR3: ATRRGIGTDTQY

V: TRBV5-6
J: TRBJ2-7
CDR3: ASTGTGAWEQY

V: TRBV18
J: TRBJ2-2
CDR3: ASSTADSYRELF

V: TRBV12-3/TRBV12-4
J: TRBJ2-1
CDR3: AGSQGYSYNEQF